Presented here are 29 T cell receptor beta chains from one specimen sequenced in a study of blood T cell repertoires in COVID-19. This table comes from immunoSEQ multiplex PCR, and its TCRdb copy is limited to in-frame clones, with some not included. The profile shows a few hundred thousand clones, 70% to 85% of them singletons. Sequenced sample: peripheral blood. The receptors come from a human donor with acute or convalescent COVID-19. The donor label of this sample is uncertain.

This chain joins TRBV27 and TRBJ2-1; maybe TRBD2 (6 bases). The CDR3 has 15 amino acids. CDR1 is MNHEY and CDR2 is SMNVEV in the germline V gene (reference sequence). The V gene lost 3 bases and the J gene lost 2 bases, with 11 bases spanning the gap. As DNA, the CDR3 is TGTGCCAGCAGTTTCAAAACTAGCCCCTACAATGAGCAGTTCTTC. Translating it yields CASSFKTSPYNEQFF.

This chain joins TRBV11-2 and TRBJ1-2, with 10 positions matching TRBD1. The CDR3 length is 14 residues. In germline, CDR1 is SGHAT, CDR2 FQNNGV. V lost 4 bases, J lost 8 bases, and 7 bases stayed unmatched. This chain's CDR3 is CASSWDRGSEGYTF. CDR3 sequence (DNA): TGTGCCAGCAGCTGGGACAGGGGTTCGGAAGGCTACACCTTC.

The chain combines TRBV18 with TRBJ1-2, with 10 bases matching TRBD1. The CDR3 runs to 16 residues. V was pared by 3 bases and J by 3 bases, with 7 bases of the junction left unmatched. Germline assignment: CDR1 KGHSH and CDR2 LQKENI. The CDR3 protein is CASSPQTGTGDYGYTF. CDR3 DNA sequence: TGTGCCAGCTCACCCCAAACCGGGACAGGGGACTATGGCTACACCTTC.

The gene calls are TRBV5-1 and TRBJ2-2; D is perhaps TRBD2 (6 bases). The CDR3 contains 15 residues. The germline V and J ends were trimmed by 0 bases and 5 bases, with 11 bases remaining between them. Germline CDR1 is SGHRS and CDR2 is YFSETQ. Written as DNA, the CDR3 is TGCGCCAGCAGCTTGGCCGCGGCGGGGACCGGGGAGCTGTTTTTT. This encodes CASSLAAAGTGELFF.

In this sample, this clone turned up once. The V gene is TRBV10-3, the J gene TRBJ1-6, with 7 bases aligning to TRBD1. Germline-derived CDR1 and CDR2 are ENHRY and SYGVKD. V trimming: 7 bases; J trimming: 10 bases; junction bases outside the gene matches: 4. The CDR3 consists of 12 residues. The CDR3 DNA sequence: TGTGCCATCACTCCAGGGGGATCACCCCTCCACTTT. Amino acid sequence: CAITPGGSPLHF.

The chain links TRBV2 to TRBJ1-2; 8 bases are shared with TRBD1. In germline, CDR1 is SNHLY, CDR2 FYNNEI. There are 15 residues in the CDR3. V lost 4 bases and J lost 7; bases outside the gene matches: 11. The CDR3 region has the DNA TGTGCCAGCAGTGTGGGTGGACAGGGCATCAGTGGCTACACCTTC. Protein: CASSVGGQGISGYTF.

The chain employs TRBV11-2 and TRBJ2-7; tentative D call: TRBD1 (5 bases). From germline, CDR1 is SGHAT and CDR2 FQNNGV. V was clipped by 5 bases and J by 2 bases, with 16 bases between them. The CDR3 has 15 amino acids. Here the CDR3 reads CASSRSAGIPYEQYF. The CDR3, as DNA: TGTGCCAGCAGCCGATCTGCAGGGATCCCCTACGAGCAGTACTTC.

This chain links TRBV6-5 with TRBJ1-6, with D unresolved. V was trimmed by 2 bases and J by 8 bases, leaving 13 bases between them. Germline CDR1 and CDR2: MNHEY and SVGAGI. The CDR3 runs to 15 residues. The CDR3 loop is CASSYDPGDHSPLHF. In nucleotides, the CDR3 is TGTGCCAGCAGTTACGACCCGGGAGACCATTCACCCCTCCACTTT.

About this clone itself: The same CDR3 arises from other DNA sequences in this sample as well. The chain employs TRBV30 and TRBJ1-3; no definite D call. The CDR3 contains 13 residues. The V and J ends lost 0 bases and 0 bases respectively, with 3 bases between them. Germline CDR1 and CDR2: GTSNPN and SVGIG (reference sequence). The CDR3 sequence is CAWSVNSGNTIYF. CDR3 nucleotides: TGTGCCTGGAGTGTCAACTCTGGAAACACCATATATTTT.

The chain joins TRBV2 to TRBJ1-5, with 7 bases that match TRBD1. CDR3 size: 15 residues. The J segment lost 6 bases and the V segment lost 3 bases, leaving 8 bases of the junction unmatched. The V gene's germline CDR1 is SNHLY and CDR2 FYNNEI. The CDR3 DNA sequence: TGTGCCAGCAGTGAGCTGACAGGGTTAAGTCAGCCCCAGCATTTT. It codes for CASSELTGLSQPQHF.

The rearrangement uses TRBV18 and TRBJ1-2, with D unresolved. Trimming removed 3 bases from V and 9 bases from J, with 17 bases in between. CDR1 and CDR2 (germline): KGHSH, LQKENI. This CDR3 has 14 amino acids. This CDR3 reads CASSPRTLEGSYTF. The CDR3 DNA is TGTGCCAGCTCACCTCGGACCCTGGAGGGTAGCTACACCTTC. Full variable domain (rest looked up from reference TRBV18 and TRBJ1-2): NAGVMQNPRHLVRRRGQEARLRCSPMKGHSHVYWYRQLPEEGLKFMVYLQKENIIDESGMPKERFSAEFPKEGPSILRIQQVVRGDSAAYFCASSPRTLEGSYTFGSGTRLTVV.

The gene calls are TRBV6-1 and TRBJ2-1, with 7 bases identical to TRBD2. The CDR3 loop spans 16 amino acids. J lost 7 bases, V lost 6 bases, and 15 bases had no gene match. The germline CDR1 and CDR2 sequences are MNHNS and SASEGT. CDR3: CASREKRGLPRNEQFF. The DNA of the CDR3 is TGTGCCAGCAGAGAAAAGCGGGGCCTCCCTCGTAATGAGCAGTTCTTC.

As DNA, the CDR3 is TGTGCCAGCAGCGGAGTCCCAGGGGGCAATCAGCCCCAGCATTTT. This codes for CASSGVPGGNQPQHF. This chain links TRBV5-6 with TRBJ1-5; perhaps TRBD1 as D (6 bases). Germline lookup yields CDR1 SGHDT and CDR2 YYEEEE. CDR3 length: 15 residues. With 4 bases removed from V and 2 bases from J, the gap between germline ends came to 13 bases.

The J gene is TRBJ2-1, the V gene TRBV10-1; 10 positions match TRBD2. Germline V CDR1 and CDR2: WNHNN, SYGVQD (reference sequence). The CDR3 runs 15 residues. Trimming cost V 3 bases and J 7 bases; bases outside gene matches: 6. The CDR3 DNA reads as TGCGCCAGCAGTGACTGGCTAGCGGGAGATAATGAGCAGTTCTTC. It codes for CASSDWLAGDNEQFF.

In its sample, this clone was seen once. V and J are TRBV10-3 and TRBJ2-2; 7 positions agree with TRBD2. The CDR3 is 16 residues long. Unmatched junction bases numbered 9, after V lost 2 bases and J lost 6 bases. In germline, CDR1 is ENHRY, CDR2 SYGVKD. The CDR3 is CAISEDPGGGPGELFF. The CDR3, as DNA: TGTGCCATCAGTGAGGATCCCGGGGGAGGGCCCGGGGAGCTGTTTTTT.

In DNA form, the CDR3 reads TGTGCCAGCAGGGGACGCGGGGATTCCGAGCAGTACTTC. It yields the protein CASRGRGDSEQYF. The genes are TRBV6-6 and TRBJ2-7, with a possible D match to TRBD2 (6 bases). V was pared by 6 bases and J by 6 bases, with 15 bases between. The CDR3 totals 13 residues. The germline V gene encodes CDR1 MNHNY and CDR2 SVGAGI (reference sequence).

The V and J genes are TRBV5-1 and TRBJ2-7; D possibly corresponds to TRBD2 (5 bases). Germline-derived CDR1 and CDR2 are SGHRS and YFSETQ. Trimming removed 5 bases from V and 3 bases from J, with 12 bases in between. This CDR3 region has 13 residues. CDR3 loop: CASSLQRDYEQYF. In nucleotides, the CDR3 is TGCGCCAGCAGTCTACAGAGGGACTACGAGCAGTACTTC.

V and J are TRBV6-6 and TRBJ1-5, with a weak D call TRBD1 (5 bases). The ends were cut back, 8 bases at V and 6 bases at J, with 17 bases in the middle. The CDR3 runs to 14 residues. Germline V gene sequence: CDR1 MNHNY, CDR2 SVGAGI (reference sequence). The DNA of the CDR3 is TGTGCCAGCCGCCAAGGGGTTCGTGCTCAGCCCCAGCATTTT. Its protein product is CASRQGVRAQPQHF.

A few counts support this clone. CDR3 region: CASSLAPGTGVYEQYF. For the CDR3, the DNA is TGTGCCAGCAGCTTGGCCCCCGGGACAGGTGTCTACGAGCAGTACTTC. This chain links TRBV5-5 with TRBJ2-7; TRBD1 aligns across 8 bases. The CDR3 consists of 16 residues. Germline CDR1 reads SGHKS; CDR2 reads YYEKEE (reference sequence). The V segment lost 0 bases and the J segment 3 bases; nucleotides outside the gene matches: 8.

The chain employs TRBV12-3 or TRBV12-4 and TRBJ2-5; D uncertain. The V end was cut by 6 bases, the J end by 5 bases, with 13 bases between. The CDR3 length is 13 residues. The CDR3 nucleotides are TGTGCCAGCAGGTCCCCTCCCTCTGAGACCCAGTACTTC. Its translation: CASRSPPSETQYF.

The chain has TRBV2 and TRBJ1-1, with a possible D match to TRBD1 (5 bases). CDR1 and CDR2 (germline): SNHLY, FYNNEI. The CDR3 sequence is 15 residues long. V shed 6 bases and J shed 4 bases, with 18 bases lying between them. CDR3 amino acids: CASREGIGRATEAFF. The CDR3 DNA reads TGTGCCAGCAGGGAGGGGATAGGGCGGGCCACTGAAGCTTTCTTT. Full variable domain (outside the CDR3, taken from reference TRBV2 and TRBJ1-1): EPEVTQTPSHQVTQMGQEVILRCVPISNHLYFYWYRQILGQKVEFLVSFYNNEISEKSEIFDDQFSVERPDGSNFTLKIRSTKLEDSAMYFCASREGIGRATEAFFGQGTRLTVV.

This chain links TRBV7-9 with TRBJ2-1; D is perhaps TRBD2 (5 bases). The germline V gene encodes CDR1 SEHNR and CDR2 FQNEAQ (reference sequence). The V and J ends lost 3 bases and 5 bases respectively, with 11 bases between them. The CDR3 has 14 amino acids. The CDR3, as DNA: TGTGCCAGCAGCTTCGACGGGATCGACAATGAGCAGTTCTTC. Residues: CASSFDGIDNEQFF.

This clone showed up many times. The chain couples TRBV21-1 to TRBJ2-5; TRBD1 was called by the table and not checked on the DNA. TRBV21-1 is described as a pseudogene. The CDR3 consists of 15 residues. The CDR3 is CASSKRQGRGETQYF. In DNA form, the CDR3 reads TGTGCCAGCAGCAAAAGGCAGGGGAGAGGGGAGACCCAGTACTTC.

CDR3 loop: CASSKLAGSNEQFF. The CDR3 DNA follows: TGTGCCAGTAGTAAACTAGCGGGGAGCAATGAGCAGTTCTTC. V and J are TRBV19 and TRBJ2-1; TRBD2 matches 10 bases. This CDR3 has 14 residues. V lost 4 bases, J lost 6 bases, and 3 bases stayed unmatched. From germline, CDR1 is LNHDA and CDR2 SQIVND (reference sequence).

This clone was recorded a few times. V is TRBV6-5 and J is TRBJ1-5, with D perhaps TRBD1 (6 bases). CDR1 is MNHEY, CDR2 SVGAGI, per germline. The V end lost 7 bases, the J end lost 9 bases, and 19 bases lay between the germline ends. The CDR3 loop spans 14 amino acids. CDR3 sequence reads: CASTMDSPAGPQHF. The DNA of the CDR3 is TGTGCCAGCACGATGGACAGCCCGGCGGGGCCCCAGCATTTT.

The CDR3 protein is CAWGPGATLGGYTF. The CDR3 DNA follows: TGTGCCTGGGGGCCAGGGGCTACGTTGGGTGGCTACACCTTC. The chain joins TRBV30 to TRBJ1-2, with D possibly matching TRBD1 (6 bases). CDR3 length equals 14 residues. V shed 5 bases and J shed 7 bases, with 20 bases lying between them. Germline V gives CDR1 GTSNPN, CDR2 SVGIG (reference sequence).

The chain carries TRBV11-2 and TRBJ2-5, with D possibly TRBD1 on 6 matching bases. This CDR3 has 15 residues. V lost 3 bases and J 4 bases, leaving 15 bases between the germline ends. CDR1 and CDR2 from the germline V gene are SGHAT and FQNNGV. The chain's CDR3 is CASSFIGTGLETQYF. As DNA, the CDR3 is TGTGCCAGCAGCTTTATTGGAACAGGGTTAGAGACCCAGTACTTC.

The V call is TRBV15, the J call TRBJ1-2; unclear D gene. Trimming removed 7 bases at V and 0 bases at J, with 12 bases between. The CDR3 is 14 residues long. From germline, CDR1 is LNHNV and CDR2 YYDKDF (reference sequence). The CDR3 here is CATTPGNTNYGYTF. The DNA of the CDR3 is TGTGCCACCACTCCGGGGAACACTAACTATGGCTACACCTTC.

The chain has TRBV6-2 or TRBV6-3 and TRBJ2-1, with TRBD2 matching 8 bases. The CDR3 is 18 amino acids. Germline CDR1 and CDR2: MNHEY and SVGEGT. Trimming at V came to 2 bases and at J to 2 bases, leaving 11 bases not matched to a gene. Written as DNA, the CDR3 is TGTGCCAGCAGTTACGTACTAGCGGAGGCCCTAACCTACAATGAGCAGTTCTTC. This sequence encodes CASSYVLAEALTYNEQFF.